This T cell receptor (beta chain) emerged from a study of T-cell reconstitution after alpha-beta-depleted transplantation in children. Notes on the study in general: There were some patients whose high TCRbeta diversity at day 60 came from surviving recipient T cells and thymic progenitors. Reportedly, roughly two months post-transplant, alpha-beta T cells arose from several hundred expanded graft clones. T-cell counts and diversity at one year post-transplant came mainly from newly produced T cells.

CDR1 KGHDR and CDR2 SFDVKD come from the germline V gene. The V end lost 5 bases, the J end lost 6 bases, and 9 bases lay between the germline ends. The length of the CDR3 is 13 residues. This sample's TCRbeta library carried unique molecular identifier barcodes. MiXCR, run by TCRdb on the PCR reads, gives a single entry per CDR3 protein. The sample gives some 29,000 distinct CDR3 sequences, under 8% of which show up once; about 7.3% is in the top ten. This clonotype was observed many times. Its antigen is not known. The rearrangement links TRBV24-1 to TRBJ2-2; tentatively, D is TRBD2 (5 bases). This TCR was recovered from a male patient between 5 and 17 years old who had a stem cell transplant for acute myeloid leukemia, so the T cells may come from the graft donor. Sample: PBMCs, mostly from graft donor cells, taken 180 days after TCRalphabeta/CD19-depleted stem cell transplant. The CDR3 DNA sequence: TGTGCCACCAGTGTGGGAGTTCCCGGGGAGCTGTTTTTT. It translates to CATSVGVPGELFF.